Listed below are T cell receptor beta chains from one sample, sequenced in a study of blood T cell repertoires in COVID-19. Profiling relied on immunoSEQ multiplex PCR, and the TCRdb table lists in-frame clones only, not all of them. The sample includes 250,000 or so clones, approximately 84% of them seen just once. The sample comprised PBMCs or T cells enriched from blood (not recorded which). These receptors all stem from a man in his fifties or sixties who had recovered from COVID-19. Both conserved end residues are part of each CDR3. Each record gives: CDR3 length, clone size, J gene, V gene, D gene, CDR3 DNA, CDR3 protein. A D gene is named only where the DNA matches it firmly. Not every row has a clone size; where given, it reads once, few, many or a size class.

length: 11; size: -; J: TRBJ2-5; V: TRBV3-1/TRBV3-2; D: -; DNA: TGTGCCAGCAGCCATCTGGAGACCCAGTACTTC; CDR3: CASSHLETQYF
length: 14; size: -; J: TRBJ1-1; V: TRBV9; D: -; DNA: TGTGCCAGCGGTCCCGGGATAATGAACACTGAAGCTTTCTTT; CDR3: CASGPGIMNTEAFF
length: 15; size: once; J: TRBJ1-4; V: TRBV5-1; D: -; DNA: TGCGCCAGCAGCTTGGCGGACAGCTTTAATGAAAAACTGTTTTTT; CDR3: CASSLADSFNEKLFF
length: 16; size: -; J: TRBJ2-3; V: TRBV5-1; D: TRBD1; DNA: TGCGCCAGCAGCTTGGGACAGGGGATCCGAACAGATACGCAGTATTTT; CDR3: CASSLGQGIRTDTQYF
length: 13; size: -; J: TRBJ2-1; V: TRBV24-1; D: -; DNA: TGTGCCACCAGTGATTTAAGGGGGAATGAGCAGTTCTTC; CDR3: CATSDLRGNEQFF
length: 17; size: -; J: TRBJ1-4; V: TRBV28; D: -; DNA: TGTGCCAGCAGTCGCAAAAAGACCGGGGCAACTAATGAAAAACTGTTTTTT; CDR3: CASSRKKTGATNEKLFF
length: 13; size: -; J: TRBJ1-5; V: TRBV2; D: -; DNA: TGTGCCAGCAGTGATAATAGCAATCAGCCCCAGCATTTT; CDR3: CASSDNSNQPQHF
length: 14; size: -; J: TRBJ2-1; V: TRBV6-2/TRBV6-3; D: -; DNA: TGTGCCAGCAGTGTGCCGGGACTTCGTAATGAGCAGTTCTTC; CDR3: CASSVPGLRNEQFF
length: 13; size: -; J: TRBJ1-2; V: TRBV5-3; D: -; DNA: TGTGCCAGAAGCTTGTTGTTATCGGATGGCTACACCTTC; CDR3: CARSLLLSDGYTF
length: 15; size: -; J: TRBJ2-3; V: TRBV2; D: TRBD2; DNA: TGTGCCAGCAGCAAACTAGCGGGGGGTCCAGATACGCAGTATTTT; CDR3: CASSKLAGGPDTQYF
length: 15; size: -; J: TRBJ1-4; V: TRBV3-1/TRBV3-2; D: -; DNA: TGTGCCAGCAGCCGCCGGACGGGAATTAATGAAAAACTGTTTTTT; CDR3: CASSRRTGINEKLFF
length: 16; size: -; J: TRBJ2-3; V: TRBV11-2; D: TRBD1; DNA: TGTGCCAGCAGCCCCTACAGGGGGCGCCTCACAGATACGCAGTATTTT; CDR3: CASSPYRGRLTDTQYF
length: 14; size: -; J: TRBJ1-5; V: TRBV29-1; D: -; DNA: TGCAGCGTTGAATTCGGCGGTAGGGGACAGCCCCAGCATTTT; CDR3: CSVEFGGRGQPQHF
length: 16; size: -; J: TRBJ1-1; V: TRBV5-1; D: TRBD1; DNA: TGCGCCAGCAGGACCCTATACAGGGGGGGGAACACTGAAGCTTTCTTT; CDR3: CASRTLYRGGNTEAFF
length: 15; size: -; J: TRBJ1-1; V: TRBV11-2; D: TRBD1; DNA: TGTGCCAGCAGCTCCAGGGGACAGGGGGGCCGGGAGGCTTTCTTT; CDR3: CASSSRGQGGREAFF
length: 13; size: -; J: TRBJ2-7; V: TRBV7-9; D: -; DNA: TGTGCCAGCAGCTTAAGGGGTAGCTACGAGCAGTACTTC; CDR3: CASSLRGSYEQYF
length: 18; size: few; J: TRBJ1-4; V: TRBV6-1; D: -; DNA: TGTGCCAGCAGTGCAGTTGGACTAAACTTTGCAACTAATGAAAAACTGTTTTTT; CDR3: CASSAVGLNFATNEKLFF
length: 15; size: -; J: TRBJ1-3; V: TRBV9; D: -; DNA: TGTGCCAGCAGCGACCGACAGAGCTCTGGAAACACCATATATTTT; CDR3: CASSDRQSSGNTIYF
length: 14; size: -; J: TRBJ1-3; V: TRBV7-9; D: -; DNA: TGTGCCAGCAGCTCTGGAGGAGATGGAAACACCATATATTTT; CDR3: CASSSGGDGNTIYF
length: 15; size: -; J: TRBJ2-3; V: TRBV9; D: TRBD2; DNA: TGTGCCAGCAGTCAGCGGGGGGCGAGGGGAGATACGCAGTATTTT; CDR3: CASSQRGARGDTQYF
length: 15; size: -; J: TRBJ2-7; V: TRBV3-1/TRBV3-2; D: -; DNA: TGTGCCAGCAGCCAAGCCGTTGGCCCCACCTACGAGCAGTACTTC; CDR3: CASSQAVGPTYEQYF
length: 12; size: -; J: TRBJ2-7; V: TRBV28; D: -; DNA: TGTGCCAGCAGGACGCAGGCCTACGAGCAGTACTTC; CDR3: CASRTQAYEQYF
length: 15; size: -; J: TRBJ1-5; V: TRBV19; D: TRBD1; DNA: TGTGCCAGTAGCCAGGGACAGACCAACAATCAGCCCCAGCATTTT; CDR3: CASSQGQTNNQPQHF
length: 15; size: -; J: TRBJ2-1; V: TRBV11-3; D: TRBD2; DNA: TGTGCCAGCAACCGGGGACTAGTCGGATACAATGAGCAGTTCTTC; CDR3: CASNRGLVGYNEQFF
length: 13; size: -; J: TRBJ2-7; V: TRBV12-3/TRBV12-4; D: -; DNA: TGTGCCAGCAGTTTAAGCGGTATGGACGAGCAGTACTTC; CDR3: CASSLSGMDEQYF
length: 17; size: -; J: TRBJ2-4; V: TRBV7-9; D: TRBD1; DNA: TGTGCCAGCAGCAAGGACAGGGGACCCCTAAGCGGAGACATTCAGTACTTC; CDR3: CASSKDRGPLSGDIQYF
length: 14; size: -; J: TRBJ1-1; V: TRBV6-5; D: -; DNA: TGTGCCAGCAGTAGTCGGACAGCAACCACTGAAGCTTTCTTT; CDR3: CASSSRTATTEAFF
length: 18; size: once; J: TRBJ2-7; V: TRBV11-2; D: -; DNA: TGTGCCAGCAGCCCGCACAGGACAGTTTACTCGAGCTCCTACGAGCAGTACTTC; CDR3: CASSPHRTVYSSSYEQYF
length: 15; size: -; J: TRBJ1-2; V: TRBV5-5; D: TRBD1; DNA: TGTGCCAGCAGCTTGCAAACAGGGGTGAACTATGGCTACACCTTC; CDR3: CASSLQTGVNYGYTF
length: 14; size: -; J: TRBJ2-3; V: TRBV7-2; D: TRBD2; DNA: TGTGCCAGCAGCTTGGGACTAGCTCTAGATACGCAGTATTTT; CDR3: CASSLGLALDTQYF
length: 14; size: -; J: TRBJ2-2; V: TRBV7-3; D: -; DNA: TGTGCCAGCAGCTTAATGGGTCCCAGCGCGGCCCTGTTTTTT; CDR3: CASSLMGPSAALFF
length: 13; size: -; J: TRBJ2-2; V: TRBV10-3; D: -; DNA: TGTGCCATCAGCTACTTAGAGTACGGGGAGCTGTTTTTT; CDR3: CAISYLEYGELFF
length: 17; size: once; J: TRBJ1-3; V: TRBV4-1; D: TRBD1; DNA: TGCGCCAGCAGCCATCCTACAACAGGGGGCAAAGGAAACACCATATATTTT; CDR3: CASSHPTTGGKGNTIYF
length: 11; size: -; J: TRBJ2-3; V: TRBV20-1; D: -; DNA: TGCAGTGCTGAACAGCGGGATACGCAGTATTTT; CDR3: CSAEQRDTQYF
length: 16; size: -; J: TRBJ2-3; V: TRBV9; D: -; DNA: TGTGCCAGCAGCGTAAGAGGGGGTGGAGAGGCAGATACGCAGTATTTT; CDR3: CASSVRGGGEADTQYF
length: 15; size: -; J: TRBJ2-5; V: TRBV7-8; D: TRBD2; DNA: TGTGCCAGCACCCCTTGGGCGGGAGGGCAAGAGACCCAGTACTTC; CDR3: CASTPWAGGQETQYF
length: 14; size: once; J: TRBJ1-4; V: TRBV2; D: TRBD1; DNA: TGTGCCAGCACCGGGACAGGTCGGGGGGAAAAACTGTTTTTT; CDR3: CASTGTGRGEKLFF
length: 14; size: -; J: TRBJ2-7; V: TRBV5-1; D: TRBD1; DNA: TGCGCCAGCAGCCACCCGACAGGGGACTACGAGCAGTACTTC; CDR3: CASSHPTGDYEQYF
length: 15; size: once; J: TRBJ2-2; V: TRBV5-1; D: -; DNA: TGCGCCAGCAGCGGCTCGGGGGTGAACACCGGGGAGCTGTTTTTT; CDR3: CASSGSGVNTGELFF
length: 18; size: -; J: TRBJ2-3; V: TRBV10-3; D: TRBD2; DNA: TGTGCCACATTCCCCAGGGGACTAGCGGGAGCTAGCACAGATACGCAGTATTTT; CDR3: CATFPRGLAGASTDTQYF
length: 12; size: -; J: TRBJ1-1; V: TRBV29-1; D: -; DNA: TGCAGCGTTTTGGGCTCTAACACTGAAGCTTTCTTT; CDR3: CSVLGSNTEAFF
length: 16; size: -; J: TRBJ1-1; V: TRBV19; D: TRBD1; DNA: TGTGCCAGTAGTACAAAACACAGGGGGCGGTCCACTGAAGCTTTCTTT; CDR3: CASSTKHRGRSTEAFF
length: 16; size: once; J: TRBJ2-2; V: TRBV14; D: -; DNA: TGTGCCAGCAGCCCAGGGGGAGCGGGAGTAGCCGGGGAGCTGTTTTTT; CDR3: CASSPGGAGVAGELFF
length: 16; size: -; J: TRBJ2-3; V: TRBV4-3; D: TRBD2; DNA: TGCGCCAGCAGCCAAGACCTCGCGGGAGGTTCAGATACGCAGTATTTT; CDR3: CASSQDLAGGSDTQYF
length: 15; size: -; J: TRBJ1-2; V: TRBV7-9; D: TRBD1; DNA: TGTGCCAGCAGCTTAGGGGCCGGACAGGTGGATGGCTACACCTTC; CDR3: CASSLGAGQVDGYTF
length: 14; size: -; J: TRBJ2-5; V: TRBV5-1; D: -; DNA: TGCGCCACCAGGGGAGGACCTAACGCAGAGACCCAGTACTTC; CDR3: CATRGGPNAETQYF
length: 15; size: -; J: TRBJ1-1; V: TRBV7-3; D: -; DNA: TGTGCCAGCAGCAGATTTAGGGGGAGTCTCGCTGAAGCTTTCTTT; CDR3: CASSRFRGSLAEAFF
length: 13; size: few; J: TRBJ1-1; V: TRBV6-1; D: -; DNA: TGTGCCAGCAGTGACACCTGGACAGCGGTTTCTTTCTTT; CDR3: CASSDTWTAVSFF
length: 14; size: -; J: TRBJ2-1; V: TRBV28; D: TRBD1; DNA: TGTGCCAGCAGTAGGGACAGGGCCTACAATGAGCAGTTCTTC; CDR3: CASSRDRAYNEQFF
length: 16; size: -; J: TRBJ2-7; V: TRBV5-1; D: TRBD1; DNA: TGCGTCAGCAGCTCCGCCCCATCTGGACAGGCCTACGAGCAGTACTTC; CDR3: CVSSSAPSGQAYEQYF
length: 14; size: -; J: TRBJ2-2; V: TRBV6-4; D: -; DNA: TGTGCCAGCTCAACCACAGGGAACACCGGGGAGCTGTTTTTT; CDR3: CASSTTGNTGELFF